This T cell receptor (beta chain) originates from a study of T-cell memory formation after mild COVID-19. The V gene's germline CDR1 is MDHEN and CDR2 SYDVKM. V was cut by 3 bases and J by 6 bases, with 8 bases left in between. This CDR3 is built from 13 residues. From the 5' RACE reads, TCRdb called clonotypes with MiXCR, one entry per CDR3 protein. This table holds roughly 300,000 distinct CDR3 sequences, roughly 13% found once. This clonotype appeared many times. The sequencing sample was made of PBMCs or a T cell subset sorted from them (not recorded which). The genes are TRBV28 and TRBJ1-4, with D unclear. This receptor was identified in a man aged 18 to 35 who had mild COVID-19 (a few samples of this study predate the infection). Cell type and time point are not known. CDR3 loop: CASSFPRDEKLFF. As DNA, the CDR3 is TGTGCCAGCAGTTTTCCGAGGGATGAAAAACTGTTTTTT.